These 10 T cell receptor beta chains came from one sample sequenced in a study of T cell responses to AZD1222 COVID-19 vaccine. Profiling relied on immunoSEQ multiplex PCR, and the TCRdb table lists in-frame clones only, not all of them. The data hold 100,000 to 150,000 clones, with approximately 91% observed a single time. The sequencing used peripheral blood, collected 28 days after the second AZD1222 dose. The receptors here all came from an adult who received the AZD1222 COVID-19 vaccine.

The genes are TRBV5-1 and TRBJ2-1, with D maybe TRBD2 (5 bases). V lost 6 bases and J lost 0, with 16 bases in between. The CDR3 is made up of 16 amino acids. CDR1 SGHRS and CDR2 YFSETQ come from the germline V gene. DNA for the CDR3: TGCGCCAGCACCCCGAGTGCCAGCGGCTCCTACAATGAGCAGTTCTTC. It is translated as CASTPSASGSYNEQFF.

The table lists this clone with a few counts. This chain links TRBV5-1 with TRBJ1-2; D is unclear. The germline V and J ends were trimmed by 1 base and 0 bases, with 7 bases remaining between them. CDR3 size: 14 residues. CDR1 and CDR2 from the germline V gene are SGHRS and YFSETQ. CDR3 in amino acids: CASSLSTSNYGYTF. CDR3 nucleotide sequence: TGCGCCAGCAGCTTGAGCACCTCTAACTATGGCTACACCTTC.

The chain employs TRBV28 and TRBJ2-1; D not resolved. The germline V gene has CDR1 MDHEN and CDR2 SYDVKM. The CDR3 loop spans 14 amino acids. V lost 6 bases to trimming and J lost 5 bases, with 14 bases between them. The CDR3: CASSPAPPHNEQFF. The CDR3 DNA reads as TGTGCCAGCAGCCCTGCACCTCCCCACAATGAGCAGTTCTTC.

The chain recombines TRBV18 with TRBJ2-7, with 7 bases fitting TRBD1. The CDR3 runs 14 residues. J lost 6 bases, V lost 4 bases, and 9 bases had no gene match. Germline assignment: CDR1 KGHSH and CDR2 LQKENI. The CDR3 protein is CASSLQTGTGEQYF. The DNA of the CDR3 is TGTGCCAGCTCACTCCAGACAGGGACGGGCGAGCAGTACTTC.

V usage is TRBV11-1 and J usage is TRBJ2-5; TRBD1 aligns across 7 bases. V shed 5 bases and J 9 bases; nucleotides not matched to a gene: 12. The germline CDR1 and CDR2 sequences are SGHAT and FQDESV (reference sequence). CDR3 size: 14 residues. The CDR3 loop is CASSNNRGGRPQYF. DNA for the CDR3: TGTGCCAGCAGCAACAACAGGGGTGGGCGACCCCAGTACTTC.

The chain carries TRBV6-5 and TRBJ1-1, with TRBD1 matching over 7 bases. The length of the CDR3 is 14 residues. J gave up 7 bases and V 2 bases, and 7 bases lay outside the gene matches. Germline values: CDR1 MNHEY, CDR2 SVGAGI. CDR3 coding DNA: TGTGCCAGCAGTTACCTGGGCAGGGGGGTTGAAGCTTTCTTT. Its translation is CASSYLGRGVEAFF.

The gene calls are TRBV6-1 and TRBJ2-7; TRBD2 matches 9 bases. The CDR3 totals 15 residues. CDR1 and CDR2 from the germline V gene are MNHNS and SASEGT. V gave up 1 base and J gave up 2 bases; unmatched junction bases: 3. The CDR3 coding sequence is TGTGCCAGCAGTGAAGGGCCTAGCGGGACCTACGAGCAGTACTTC. Protein product: CASSEGPSGTYEQYF.

The chain links TRBV6-5 to TRBJ2-2, with no clear D. V lost 2 bases and J lost 0, with 4 bases in between. CDR3 length: 14 amino acids. Germline lookup yields CDR1 MNHEY and CDR2 SVGAGI. The CDR3 DNA reads TGTGCCAGCAGTTACGGTCCGAACACCGGGGAGCTGTTTTTT. It codes for CASSYGPNTGELFF.

V is TRBV5-1 and J is TRBJ2-6; D remains unclear. Germline values: CDR1 SGHRS, CDR2 YFSETQ. This CDR3 spans 16 amino acids. Trimming removed 1 base at V and 0 bases at J, with 8 bases between. The CDR3 bases are TGCGCCAGCAGCTTGAACACCGGCTCTGGGGCCAACGTCCTGACTTTC. Its translation: CASSLNTGSGANVLTF.

The chain has TRBV10-3 and TRBJ1-5, with TRBD1 matching over 9 bases. The germline V gene has CDR1 ENHRY and CDR2 SYGVKD. The CDR3 covers 14 residues. After removal of 10 bases from V and 1 base from J, the junction contained 5 bases not matched to a gene. The CDR3 coding sequence is TGTGCCACTAGGACAGGGGAAAGCAATCAGCCCCAGCATTTT. Its protein is CATRTGESNQPQHF.